This entry lists 9 T cell receptor beta chains sequenced from one sample in a study of cytomegalovirus exposure and HLA in healthy donors. The table came from immunoSEQ multiplex PCR; TCRdb's copy has only in-frame clones and leaves some out. Of over 100,000 clones in the sample, over 75% were seen once. Material: PBMCs. These receptor sequences come from a woman aged 18 to 35 in good health and CMV-seropositive.

This clone was seen only once. V gene TRBV11-2 combines with J gene TRBJ2-7; a possible D gene is TRBD2 (5 bases). This CDR3 has 15 amino acids. Germline V gene lookup returns CDR1 SGHAT and CDR2 FQNNGV. V was shortened by 8 bases and J by 2 bases, with 19 bases between the two germline ends. For the CDR3, the DNA is TGTGCCAGCCAATGGAGGACGGGGATCCCCTACGAGCAGTACTTC. Translation gives CASQWRTGIPYEQYF.

The V gene is TRBV19, the J gene TRBJ2-3; 10 nucleotides line up with TRBD2. Germline V gene lookup returns CDR1 LNHDA and CDR2 SQIVND (reference sequence). This CDR3 region has 15 residues. V lost 5 bases to trimming and J lost 6 bases; unmatched junction nucleotides: 8. CDR3 region: CASSSLAGRWDTQYF. The CDR3 DNA reads as TGTGCCAGTAGTTCACTAGCGGGAAGGTGGGATACGCAGTATTTT.

The chain combines TRBV6-6 with TRBJ1-5; TRBD1 is a possible D gene (5 bases). CDR1 and CDR2 from the germline V gene are MNHNY and SVGAGI (reference sequence). This CDR3 is 13 amino acids long. V gave up 5 bases and J gave up 4 bases, with 9 bases separating them. The DNA for the CDR3 is TGTGCCAGCAGTCCTGGGGCGAATCAGCCCCAGCATTTT. Protein: CASSPGANQPQHF.

The CDR3 coding sequence is TGTGCCAGCAGTGTAGGGGACAGATTGAACACTGAAGCTTTCTTT. Protein product: CASSVGDRLNTEAFF. The chain recombines TRBV25-1 with TRBJ1-1; TRBD1 aligns across 7 bases. This CDR3 contains 15 residues. With 4 bases clipped from V and 0 bases from J, the junction kept 5 bases outside the gene matches. CDR1 and CDR2 from the germline V gene are MGHDK and SYGVNS.

V gene TRBV2 combines with J gene TRBJ1-5; the D is unclear. With 8 bases removed from V and 0 bases from J, the gap between germline ends came to 11 bases. This CDR3 region has 14 residues. In germline, CDR1 is SNHLY, CDR2 FYNNEI. CDR3 sequence: CASGLEYSNQPQHF. The CDR3 DNA sequence: TGTGCCAGCGGTTTAGAGTATAGCAATCAGCCCCAGCATTTT. Variable domain in full (rest from reference TRBV2 and TRBJ1-5): EPEVTQTPSHQVTQMGQEVILRCVPISNHLYFYWYRQILGQKVEFLVSFYNNEISEKSEIFDDQFSVERPDGSNFTLKIRSTKLEDSAMYFCASGLEYSNQPQHFGDGTRLSIL.

V gene TRBV30 combines with J gene TRBJ1-2; D ambiguous. Trimming took off 3 bases at V and 4 bases at J, with 15 bases between the two ends. CDR3 size: 14 residues. The germline V gene has CDR1 GTSNPN and CDR2 SVGIG (reference sequence). The chain's CDR3 is CAWRGMETSYGYTF. CDR3 DNA sequence: TGTGCCTGGAGGGGTATGGAAACTAGCTATGGCTACACCTTC.

In DNA form, the CDR3 reads TGTGCCAGCAGTGAAGGGCGGGGGGGCTACAATGAGCAGTTCTTC. It specifies CASSEGRGGYNEQFF. J is TRBJ2-1 and V is TRBV2; TRBD2 matches at 9 bases. Germline V gene sequence: CDR1 SNHLY, CDR2 FYNNEI. The CDR3 length is 15 residues. After removal of 1 base from V and 3 bases from J, the junction contained 1 base not matched to a gene.

In this sample, this clone turned up once. The rearrangement uses TRBV2 and TRBJ1-2; D unresolved. Germline assignment: CDR1 SNHLY and CDR2 FYNNEI. V shed 2 bases and J shed 12 bases, with 13 bases lying between them. The CDR3 loop spans 12 amino acids. The chain's CDR3 is CASSEMLRVHTF. As DNA, the CDR3 is TGTGCCAGCAGTGAAATGTTACGGGTCCACACCTTC.

The CDR3: CASSYSGQGLNEQYF. The DNA of the CDR3 is TGTGCCAGCAGTTACTCAGGGCAGGGTTTAAACGAGCAGTACTTC. The V call is TRBV6-5, the J call TRBJ2-7; a possible D gene is TRBD1 (5 bases). The CDR3 consists of 15 residues. V lost 0 bases to trimming and J lost 5 bases, with 14 bases between them. Germline assignment: CDR1 MNHEY and CDR2 SVGAGI.